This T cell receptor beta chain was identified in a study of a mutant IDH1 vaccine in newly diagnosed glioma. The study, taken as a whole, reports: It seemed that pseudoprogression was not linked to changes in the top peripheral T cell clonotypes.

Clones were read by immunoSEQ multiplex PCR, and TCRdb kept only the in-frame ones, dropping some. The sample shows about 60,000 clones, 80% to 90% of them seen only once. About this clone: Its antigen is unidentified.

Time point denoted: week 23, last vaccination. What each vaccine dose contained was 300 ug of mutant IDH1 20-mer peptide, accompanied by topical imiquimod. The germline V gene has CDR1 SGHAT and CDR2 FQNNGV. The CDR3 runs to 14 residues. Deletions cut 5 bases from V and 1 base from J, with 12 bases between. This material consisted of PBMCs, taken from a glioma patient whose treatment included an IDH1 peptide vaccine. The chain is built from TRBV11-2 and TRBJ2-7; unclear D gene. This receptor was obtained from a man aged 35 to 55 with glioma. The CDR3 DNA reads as TGTGCCAGCAGCAGAGGATTTTCTTCCTACGAGCAGTACTTC. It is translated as CASSRGFSSYEQYF.